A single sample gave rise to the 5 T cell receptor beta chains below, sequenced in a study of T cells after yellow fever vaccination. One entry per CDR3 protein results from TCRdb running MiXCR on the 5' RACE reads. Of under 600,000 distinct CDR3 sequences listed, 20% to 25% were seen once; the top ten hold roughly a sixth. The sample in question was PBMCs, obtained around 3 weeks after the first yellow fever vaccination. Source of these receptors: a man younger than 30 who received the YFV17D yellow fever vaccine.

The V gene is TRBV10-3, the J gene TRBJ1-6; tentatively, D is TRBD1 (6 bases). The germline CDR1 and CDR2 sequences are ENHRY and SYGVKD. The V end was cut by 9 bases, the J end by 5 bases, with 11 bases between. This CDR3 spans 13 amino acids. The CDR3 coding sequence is TGTGCCATACAGGGAGGGGATAATTCACCCCTCCACTTT. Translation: CAIQGGDNSPLHF.

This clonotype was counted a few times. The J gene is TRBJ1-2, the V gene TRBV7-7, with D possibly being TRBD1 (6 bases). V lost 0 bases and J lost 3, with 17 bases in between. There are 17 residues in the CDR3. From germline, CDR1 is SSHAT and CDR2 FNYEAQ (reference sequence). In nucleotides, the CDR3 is TGTGCCAGCAGCTTAGCCCAGAGAAGACAGGCCTACTATGGCTACACCTTC. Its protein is CASSLAQRRQAYYGYTF.

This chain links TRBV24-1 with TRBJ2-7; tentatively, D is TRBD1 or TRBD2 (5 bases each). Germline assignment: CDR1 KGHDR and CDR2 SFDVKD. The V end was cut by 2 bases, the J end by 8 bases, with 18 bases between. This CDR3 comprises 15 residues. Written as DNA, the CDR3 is TGTGCCACCAGTGATTCCCGGGACGGAGGTTTGCAGCAGTACTTC. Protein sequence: CATSDSRDGGLQQYF.

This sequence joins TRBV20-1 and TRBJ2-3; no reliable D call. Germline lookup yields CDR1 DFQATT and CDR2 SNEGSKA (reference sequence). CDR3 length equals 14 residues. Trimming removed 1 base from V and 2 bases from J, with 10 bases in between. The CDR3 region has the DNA TGCAGTGCTAGAGGACCGGGTTACACAGATACGCAGTATTTT. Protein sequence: CSARGPGYTDTQYF.

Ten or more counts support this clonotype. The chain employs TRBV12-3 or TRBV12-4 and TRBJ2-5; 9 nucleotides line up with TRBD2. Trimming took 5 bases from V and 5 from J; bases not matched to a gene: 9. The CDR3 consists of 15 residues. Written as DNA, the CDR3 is TGTGCCAGCAGTCCGCGGGCGGGAGGGGGTGAGACCCAGTACTTC. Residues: CASSPRAGGGETQYF.